This T cell receptor beta chain was profiled in a study of beta chain features in type 1 diabetes. CDR1 MGHRA and CDR2 YSYEKL come from the germline V gene. Trimming cost V 5 bases and J 1 base; bases outside gene matches: 7. The CDR3 has 16 residues. This clone was seen a handful of times. The sequenced template was cDNA made from the entire isolated RNA. Here immunoSEQ multiplex PCR was the method, and the copy in TCRdb shows in-frame clones only, minus some. The sample has about 130,000 clones; roughly a tenth are singletons. This receptor was taken from a man in his late teens or twenties in good health. The sequenced sample was central memory CD4+ T cells from blood. The chain has TRBV4-1 and TRBJ2-3; 9 nucleotides match TRBD2. Written as DNA, the CDR3 is TGCGCCAGCAGCAGCACACAGCGGGGGGGCACAGATACGCAGTATTTT. As protein: CASSSTQRGGTDTQYF.